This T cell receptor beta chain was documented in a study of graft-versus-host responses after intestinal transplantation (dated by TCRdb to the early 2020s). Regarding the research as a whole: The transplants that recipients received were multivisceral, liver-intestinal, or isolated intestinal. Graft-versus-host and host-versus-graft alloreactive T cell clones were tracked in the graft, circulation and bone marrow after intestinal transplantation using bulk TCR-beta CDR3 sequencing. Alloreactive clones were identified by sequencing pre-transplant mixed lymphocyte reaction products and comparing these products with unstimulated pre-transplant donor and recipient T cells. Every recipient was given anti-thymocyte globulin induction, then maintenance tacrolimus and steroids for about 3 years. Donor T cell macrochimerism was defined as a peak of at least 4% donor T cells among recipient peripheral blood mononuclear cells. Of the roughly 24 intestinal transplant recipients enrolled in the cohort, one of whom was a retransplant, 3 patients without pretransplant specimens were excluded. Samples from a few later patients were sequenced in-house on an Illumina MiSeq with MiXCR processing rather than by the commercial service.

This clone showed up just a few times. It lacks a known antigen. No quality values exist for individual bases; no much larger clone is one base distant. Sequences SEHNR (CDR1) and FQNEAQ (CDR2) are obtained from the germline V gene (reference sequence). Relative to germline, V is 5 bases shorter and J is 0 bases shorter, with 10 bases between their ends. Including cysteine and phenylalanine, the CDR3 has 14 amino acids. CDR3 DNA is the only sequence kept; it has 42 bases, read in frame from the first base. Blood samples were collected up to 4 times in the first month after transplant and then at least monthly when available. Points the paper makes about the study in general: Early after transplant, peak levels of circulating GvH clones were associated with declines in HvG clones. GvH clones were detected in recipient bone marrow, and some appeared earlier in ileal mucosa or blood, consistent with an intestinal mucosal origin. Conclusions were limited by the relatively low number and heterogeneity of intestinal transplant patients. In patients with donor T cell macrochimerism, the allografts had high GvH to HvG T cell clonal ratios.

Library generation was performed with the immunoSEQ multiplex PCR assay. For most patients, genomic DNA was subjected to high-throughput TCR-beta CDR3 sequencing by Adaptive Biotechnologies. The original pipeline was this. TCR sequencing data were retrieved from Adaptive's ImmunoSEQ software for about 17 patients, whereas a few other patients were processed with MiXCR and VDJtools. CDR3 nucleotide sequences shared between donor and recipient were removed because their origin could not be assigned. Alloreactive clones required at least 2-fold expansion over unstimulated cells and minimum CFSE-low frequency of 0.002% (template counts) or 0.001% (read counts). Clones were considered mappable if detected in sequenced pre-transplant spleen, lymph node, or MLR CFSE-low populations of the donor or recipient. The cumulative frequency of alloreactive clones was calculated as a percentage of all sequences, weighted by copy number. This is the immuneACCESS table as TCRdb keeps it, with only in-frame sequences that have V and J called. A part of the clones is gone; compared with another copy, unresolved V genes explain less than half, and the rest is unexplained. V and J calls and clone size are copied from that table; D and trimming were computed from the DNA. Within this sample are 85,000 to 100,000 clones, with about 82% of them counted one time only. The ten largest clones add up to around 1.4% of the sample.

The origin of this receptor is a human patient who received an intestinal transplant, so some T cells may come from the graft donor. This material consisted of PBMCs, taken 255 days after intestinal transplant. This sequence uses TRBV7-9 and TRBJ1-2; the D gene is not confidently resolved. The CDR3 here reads CASSPGPANYGYTF. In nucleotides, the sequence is TGTGCCAGCAGCCCCGGGCCTGCTAACTATGGCTACACCTTC.